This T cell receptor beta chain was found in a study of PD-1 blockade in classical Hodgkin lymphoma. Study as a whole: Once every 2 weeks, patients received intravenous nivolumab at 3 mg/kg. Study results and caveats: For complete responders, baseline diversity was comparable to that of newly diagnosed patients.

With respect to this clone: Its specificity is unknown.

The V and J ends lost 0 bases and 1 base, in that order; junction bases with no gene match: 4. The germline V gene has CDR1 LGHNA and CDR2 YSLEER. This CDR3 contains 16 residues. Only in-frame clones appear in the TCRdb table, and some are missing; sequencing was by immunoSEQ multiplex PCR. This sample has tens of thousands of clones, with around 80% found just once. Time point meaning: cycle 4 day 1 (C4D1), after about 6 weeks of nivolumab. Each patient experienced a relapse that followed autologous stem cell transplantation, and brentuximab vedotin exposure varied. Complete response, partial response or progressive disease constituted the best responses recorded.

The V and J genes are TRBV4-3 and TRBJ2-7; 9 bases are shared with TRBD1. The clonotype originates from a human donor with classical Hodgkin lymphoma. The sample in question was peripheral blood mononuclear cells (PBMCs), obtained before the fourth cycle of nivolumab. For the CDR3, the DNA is TGCGCCAGCAGCCAAGATCTCGGACAGGGGTCCTACGAGCAGTACTTC. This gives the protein CASSQDLGQGSYEQYF.